This T cell receptor beta chain was profiled in a study of CXCR3-negative and CXCR3-positive naive CD8 T cells. Preparation of TRB cDNA libraries relied on 5' RACE carrying UMI labels. TCRdb re-analyzed the 5' RACE reads; it lists each CDR3 protein once, without DNA. Recorded for this sample: under 4,000 distinct CDR3 sequences. This clonotype is classed as medium-sized by frequency. Its cognate antigen is unknown. CDR1 SQVTM and CDR2 ANQGSEA come from the germline V gene. The length of the CDR3 is 12 residues. The study's findings and limits: The TRBV-TRBJ usage of naive CXCR3-negative and CXCR3-positive cells was similar, but that of memory cells differed. Surface CD5 was comparable between naive subsets; TCR strength was inferred from TRB CDR3 properties. Sequencing showed both naive subsets with comparably high diversity, and memory CD8+ cells much lower.

Input material: naive CXCR3- CD8+ T cells from blood. Subset indicated: CD45RO-CCR7+CD27+CD95- naive CD8+ T cells lacking CXCR3 (TNR3-). This TCR was recovered from a human donor in good health. Some clones in this sample may be carry-over from other donors' samples. This chain joins TRBV29-1 and TRBJ2-2; the D gene TCRdb calls, TRBD1, cannot be checked with no DNA. The CDR3 loop is CSVVWGAGELFF.